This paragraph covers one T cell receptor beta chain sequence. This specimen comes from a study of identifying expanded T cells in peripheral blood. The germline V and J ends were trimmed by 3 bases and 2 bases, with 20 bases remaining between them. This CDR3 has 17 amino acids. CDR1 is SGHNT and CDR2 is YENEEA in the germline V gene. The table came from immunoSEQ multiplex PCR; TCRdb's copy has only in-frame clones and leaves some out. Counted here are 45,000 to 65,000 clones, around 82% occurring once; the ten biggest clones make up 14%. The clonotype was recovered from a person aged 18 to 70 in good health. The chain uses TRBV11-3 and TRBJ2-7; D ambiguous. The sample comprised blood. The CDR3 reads CASSFLNRWSEAYEQYF. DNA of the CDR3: TGTGCCAGCAGCTTCCTTAACAGATGGTCCGAAGCCTACGAGCAGTACTTC.